Detailed here is one T cell receptor (beta chain). The CDR3 extends over 14 amino acids. Germline assignment: CDR1 SGHRS and CDR2 YFSETQ. V was clipped by 0 bases and J by 8 bases, with 12 bases between them. Original handling: Amplification of reference gene primers provided the estimated nucleated cell counts. Assay used: immunoSEQ multiplex PCR; TCRdb lists only in-frame clones, some missing. V, J and clone size are those of that table, while D and trimming were read from the DNA. The table lists approximately 69,000 clones, roughly four fifths of them singletons, with about 14% in the top ten. This record comes from a study of blood T cell repertoires in COVID-19. Whole-study context: Specimens from acute and convalescent COVID-19 originated in the United States, Italy and Spain. PBMCs, B-cell-depleted T cells, or T cells provided the cDNA or gDNA that made up the material.

The Seattle site enrolled patients during active infection and followed them longitudinally. The sequenced sample was peripheral blood. J is TRBJ2-1 and V is TRBV5-1; possibly TRBD2 for D (5 bases). The source of this sequence is a man aged 50-59 years with COVID-19, enrolled during active disease. The CDR3 loop is CASSLVQLGDEQFF. CDR3 DNA sequence: TGCGCCAGCAGCTTGGTGCAGTTGGGAGATGAGCAGTTCTTC.